These 18 T cell receptor beta chains originate from one sample sequenced in a study of T cell changes during pregnancy in multiple sclerosis. The protocol was immunoSEQ multiplex PCR, while the TCRdb copy is restricted to in-frame clones and leaves out a portion. The sample has fewer than 85,000 clones; 90% to 95% are singletons. The material sequenced was peripheral blood, taken in the second trimester of pregnancy. Source of these receptors: a female donor with multiple sclerosis, enrolled in a pregnancy study.

V is TRBV2 and J is TRBJ1-2; the match to TRBD1 covers 7 bases. CDR3 size: 12 residues. The germline V gene encodes CDR1 SNHLY and CDR2 FYNNEI. V lost 9 bases to trimming and J lost 5 bases; unmatched junction nucleotides: 6. DNA for the CDR3: TGTGCCAGTCGGGACAGTCGGTATGGCTACACCTTC. Its protein is CASRDSRYGYTF.

This clone came up once. V usage is TRBV6-1 and J usage is TRBJ1-1; 7 bases align to TRBD1. CDR1 is MNHNS and CDR2 is SASEGT in the germline V gene. With 7 bases clipped from V and 6 bases from J, the junction kept 11 bases outside the gene matches. This CDR3 has 14 residues. The CDR3 sequence: CASTEGGARAEAFF. The CDR3 nucleotides are TGTGCCAGCACCGAAGGGGGCGCGAGGGCTGAAGCTTTCTTT.

This chain joins TRBV27 and TRBJ2-1; 8 bases fit TRBD2. CDR3 length: 15 amino acids. The V segment lost 4 bases and the J segment 5 bases; nucleotides outside the gene matches: 7. Germline V gives CDR1 MNHEY, CDR2 SMNVEV (reference sequence). The CDR3 protein is CASSWGGLADNEQFF. The DNA of the CDR3 is TGTGCCAGCAGTTGGGGAGGACTAGCCGACAATGAGCAGTTCTTC.

The J gene is TRBJ2-1, the V gene TRBV28; 9 bases map to TRBD2. Germline V CDR1 and CDR2: MDHEN, SYDVKM. This CDR3 spans 15 amino acids. Trimming cost V 7 bases and J 8 bases; bases outside gene matches: 12. This CDR3 is CASILGGTSIYEQFF. CDR3 DNA sequence: TGTGCCAGCATCTTAGGTGGGACTAGCATCTATGAGCAGTTCTTC.

This chain's CDR3 is CAIRDSPYEQYF. The CDR3 DNA reads TGTGCCATCAGGGACAGCCCATACGAGCAGTACTTC. The rearrangement uses TRBV10-3 and TRBJ2-7, with a weak D call TRBD1 (6 bases). The CDR3 extends over 12 amino acids. In germline, CDR1 is ENHRY, CDR2 SYGVKD. The ends were cut back, 6 bases at V and 4 bases at J, with 10 bases in the middle.

The rearrangement uses TRBV4-3 and TRBJ2-2, with D hard to call. The CDR3 runs 14 residues. In germline, CDR1 is LGHNA, CDR2 YSLEER. Trimming left V 0 bases short and J 3 bases short, with 5 bases between. The CDR3 region has the DNA TGCGCCAGCAGCCAAGAGGGCTACACCGGGGAGCTGTTTTTT. Translated, it gives CASSQEGYTGELFF.

The DNA for the CDR3 is TGTGCCAGCAGCCCGGGACAGGGTTTCTACGAGCAGTACTTC. This sequence encodes CASSPGQGFYEQYF. This chain connects TRBV5-6 to TRBJ2-7; TRBD1 matches at 9 bases. There are 14 residues in the CDR3. Trimming took 4 bases from V and 3 from J; bases not matched to a gene: 5. The germline gives CDR1 SGHDT, CDR2 YYEEEE.

V usage is TRBV15 and J usage is TRBJ1-4; 7 nucleotides align to TRBD1. The CDR3 sequence is 14 residues long. CDR1 and CDR2 (germline): LNHNV, YYDKDF (reference sequence). V shed 5 bases, J shed 7 bases, and the junction held 7 bases outside the gene matches. Here the CDR3 DNA reads TGTGCCACCAGCTCCCGGACAGGCCGTGAAAAACTGTTTTTT. Encoded protein: CATSSRTGREKLFF.

The chain links TRBV5-1 to TRBJ2-3; 12 bases are shared with TRBD2. The CDR3 has 16 residues. After removal of 0 bases from V and 3 bases from J, the junction contained 2 bases not matched to a gene. Germline CDR1 and CDR2: SGHRS and YFSETQ. The DNA for the CDR3 is TGCGCCAGCAGCTTGGGACTAGCGGGAGTAACAGATACGCAGTATTTT. Protein sequence: CASSLGLAGVTDTQYF. Full variable domain (rest looked up from reference TRBV5-1 and TRBJ2-3): KAGVTQTPRYLIKTRGQQVTLSCSPISGHRSVSWYQQTPGQGLQFLFEYFSETQRNKGNFPGRFSGRQFSNSRSEMNVSTLELGDSALYLCASSLGLAGVTDTQYFGPGTRLTVL.

This chain connects TRBV9 to TRBJ2-1; TRBD2 aligns across 13 bases. J gave up 7 bases and V 0 bases, and 4 bases lay outside the gene matches. In germline, CDR1 is SGDLS, CDR2 YYNGEE. CDR3 length: 16 amino acids. In DNA form, the CDR3 reads TGTGCCAGCAGCGTAGCTGGGACTAGCGGGATGAATGAGCAGTTCTTC. Amino acids: CASSVAGTSGMNEQFF.

This chain links TRBV7-9 with TRBJ2-7, with 7 bases matching TRBD2. With V trimmed by 1 base and J by 2 bases, 8 bases remained unmatched. CDR1 is SEHNR and CDR2 is FQNEAQ in the germline V gene (reference sequence). The length of the CDR3 is 16 residues. The CDR3 DNA reads TGTGCCAGCAGCTTAGGGGTAGCGGGTGAAACCTACGAGCAGTACTTC. Protein: CASSLGVAGETYEQYF.

The chain uses TRBV4-3 and TRBJ2-3, with 10 positions matching TRBD2. CDR3 size: 17 residues. V shed 1 base and J 2 bases; nucleotides not matched to a gene: 6. Germline-derived CDR1 and CDR2 are LGHNA and YSLEER. This CDR3 reads CASSQVLAGALTDTQYF. The CDR3 bases are TGCGCCAGCAGCCAAGTGCTAGCGGGAGCCCTCACAGATACGCAGTATTTT.

V usage is TRBV6-5 and J usage is TRBJ1-1; maybe TRBD1 (5 bases). The length of the CDR3 is 14 residues. Trimming stripped 6 bases from V and 3 bases from J, with 14 bases between. Germline V gene lookup returns CDR1 MNHEY and CDR2 SVGAGI. The CDR3 region has the DNA TGTGCCAGCAGCTATAGACAGAGAGACACTGAAGCTTTCTTT. Translating gives CASSYRQRDTEAFF.

The rearrangement joins TRBV27 to TRBJ2-3; 7 bases line up with TRBD2. Germline V CDR1 and CDR2: MNHEY, SMNVEV (reference sequence). Losses at the gene ends were 6 bases for V and 3 bases for J; bases not matched to a gene: 9. The length of the CDR3 is 15 residues. The CDR3 nucleotides read TGTGCCAGCAGCCCGACTAGCAGACTTACAGATACGCAGTATTTT. Its translation is CASSPTSRLTDTQYF.

This clone was counted once. CDR3 coding DNA: TGTGCCAGCAGCTCACTGACAGGGGGCTATGTGAGCAATCAGCCCCAGCATTTT. Residues: CASSSLTGGYVSNQPQHF. This chain links TRBV7-8 with TRBJ1-5; TRBD1 matches 10 bases. The CDR3 consists of 18 residues. CDR1 is SGHVS and CDR2 is FQNEAQ in the germline V gene. After removal of 4 bases from V and 1 base from J, the junction contained 10 bases not matched to a gene.

This chain's CDR3 is CASSLESAGGGYEQYF. Written as DNA, the CDR3 is TGTGCCAGCAGCTTAGAGTCGGCAGGGGGTGGCTACGAGCAGTACTTC. V and J are TRBV7-6 and TRBJ2-7, with 7 bases matching TRBD1. Germline V lookup: CDR1 SGHVS, CDR2 FNYEAQ. The CDR3 runs 16 residues. V lost 1 base to trimming and J lost 3 bases; unmatched junction nucleotides: 9.

This clone was detected a few times. The chain couples TRBV28 to TRBJ2-5; possibly TRBD1 for D (6 bases). From germline, CDR1 is MDHEN and CDR2 SYDVKM. The CDR3 contains 12 residues. V was pared by 10 bases and J by 2 bases, with 11 bases between. The CDR3 coding sequence is TGTGCCACCTCAGGGGTACAAGAGACCCAGTACTTC. Its translation: CATSGVQETQYF.

This clone was seen just once. This rearrangement joins TRBV9 to TRBJ2-2; maybe TRBD2 (5 bases). The V gene lost 6 bases and the J gene lost 5 bases, with 8 bases spanning the gap. The germline V gene has CDR1 SGDLS and CDR2 YYNGEE. This CDR3 has 12 amino acids. DNA of the CDR3: TGTGCCAGCAATACGGGAACCGGGGAGCTGTTTTTT. Translating gives CASNTGTGELFF.